In its sample, the clone carrying this T cell receptor (beta chain) was seen a few times. An equimolar mix of two oligonucleotides served as the beta constant-region primer for TRBC1 and TRBC2. Four rounds of PCR amplified the ligated cDNA using nested alpha and beta constant-region primers plus SP2. MiXCR was run by TCRdb on the UMI-ligation and nested PCR reads, yielding one entry per CDR3 protein. The table includes around 110,000 distinct CDR3 sequences, roughly 32% detected once. The data derive from a study of naive and memory T cell subsets. The CDR3 length is 13 residues. The V gene's germline CDR1 is MDHEN and CDR2 SYDVKM. Between the trimmed V and J ends, which lost 5 bases and 6 bases, there was a span of 10 bases.

J is TRBJ1-4 and V is TRBV28, with D unresolved. The source of this sequence is a human donor in good health. The sample was central memory CD4+ T cells from blood. The CDR3 sequence: CASSAPADEKLFF. The CDR3 DNA follows: TGTGCCAGCAGTGCGCCCGCGGATGAAAAACTGTTTTTT.